These 28 T cell receptor beta chains share one sample of origin, sequenced in a study of identical twins. TCRdb ran MiXCR on the 5' RACE reads and lists one entry per CDR3 protein. The sample lists approximately 210,000 distinct CDR3 sequences; 6.5% to 8% were seen once. These records were also assigned to another study, of T cells expressing NK-cell markers.

The sequenced sample was CD8+ T cells sorted from blood. These receptors came from a young woman in good health.

The J gene is TRBJ2-7, the V gene TRBV30; 7 bases are a match to TRBD1. J lost 1 base, V lost 4 bases, and 4 bases had no gene match. Germline values: CDR1 GTSNPN, CDR2 SVGIG (reference sequence). This CDR3 comprises 13 residues. CDR3 coding DNA: TGTGCCTGGAATGGACAGGCTTCCTACGAGCAGTACTTC. Its protein product is CAWNGQASYEQYF.

V and J are TRBV2 and TRBJ2-7; 7 positions agree with TRBD1. This CDR3 has 15 residues. The J segment lost 3 bases and the V segment lost 3 bases, leaving 8 bases of the junction unmatched. Germline V gene data show CDR1 as SNHLY and CDR2 as FYNNEI. The CDR3 loop is CASSDPRDRYYEQYF. CDR3 DNA sequence: TGTGCCAGCAGTGACCCCCGGGACAGATACTACGAGCAGTACTTC.

The chain has TRBV5-1 and TRBJ2-7; no firm D call. The CDR3 totals 12 residues. In germline, CDR1 is SGHRS, CDR2 YFSETQ. V shed 3 bases and J shed 6 bases, with 10 bases lying between them. Here the CDR3 reads CASSSGPSEQYF. Written as DNA, the CDR3 is TGCGCCAGCAGCTCGGGCCCCAGCGAGCAGTACTTC. Full variable domain (rest looked up from reference TRBV5-1 and TRBJ2-7): KAGVTQTPRYLIKTRGQQVTLSCSPISGHRSVSWYQQTPGQGLQFLFEYFSETQRNKGNFPGRFSGRQFSNSRSEMNVSTLELGDSALYLCASSSGPSEQYFGPGTRLTVT.

This chain links TRBV3-1 with TRBJ1-1; D remains unclear. Germline V CDR1 and CDR2: LGHDT, YNNKEL (reference sequence). Trimming left V 0 bases short and J 5 bases short, with 10 bases between. The CDR3 has 14 amino acids. The CDR3 region has the DNA TGTGCCAGCAGCCAAGAGGAGTCAAGGACTGAAGCTTTCTTT. It translates to CASSQEESRTEAFF.

The rearrangement joins TRBV11-1 to TRBJ2-1; the match to TRBD2 covers 10 bases. V shed 5 bases and J 0 bases; nucleotides not matched to a gene: 10. This CDR3 is built from 18 residues. CDR1 and CDR2 from the germline V gene are SGHAT and FQDESV (reference sequence). Written as DNA, the CDR3 is TGTGCCAGCAGCCCCCGGGCTAGCGGGGGTAGCTCCTACAATGAGCAGTTCTTC. Encoded protein: CASSPRASGGSSYNEQFF.

This clonotype was seen repeatedly, ten times or more. This chain links TRBV9 with TRBJ2-3, with TRBD2 matching 10 bases. Trimming removed 0 bases from V and 7 bases from J; junction bases left unmatched: 5. Germline V CDR1 and CDR2: SGDLS, YYNGEE. The CDR3 is 15 residues long. The CDR3 DNA is TGTGCCAGCAGCGTAGTAGCTAGCGGGAGACATACGCAGTATTTT. Encoded protein: CASSVVASGRHTQYF. Full variable domain (missing parts from reference TRBV9 and TRBJ2-3): DSGVTQTPKHLITATGQRVTLRCSPRSGDLSVYWYQQSLDQGLQFLIQYYNGEERAKGNILERFSAQQFPDLHSELNLSSLELGDSALYFCASSVVASGRHTQYFGPGTRLTVL.

This clonotype occurred a few times. The V and J genes are TRBV7-9 and TRBJ2-1; tentatively, D is TRBD2 (6 bases). CDR1 is SEHNR and CDR2 is FQNEAQ in the germline V gene (reference sequence). The CDR3 has 16 residues. Trimming removed 5 bases at V and 0 bases at J, with 14 bases between. CDR3 bases: TGTGCCAGCAGCCCCGGGACTGGAAGCTCCTACAATGAGCAGTTCTTC. Translated, it gives CASSPGTGSSYNEQFF.

This clonotype was picked up a small number of times. The chain's CDR3 is CASSYSTSGINNEQFF. CDR3 nucleotides: TGTGCCAGCAGTTACTCGACTAGCGGGATTAACAATGAGCAGTTCTTC. The genes are TRBV6-5 and TRBJ2-1; 11 bases are shared with TRBD2. The CDR3 is 16 amino acids. V lost 0 bases and J lost 5; bases outside the gene matches: 3. The germline V gene has CDR1 MNHEY and CDR2 SVGAGI.

This clonotype was seen more than once but under ten times. The genes are TRBV4-3 and TRBJ2-7, with D unclear. The V end was cut by 0 bases, the J end by 2 bases, with 11 bases between. The CDR3 runs to 15 residues. Germline assignment: CDR1 LGHNA and CDR2 YSLEER. The CDR3 DNA sequence: TGCGCCAGCAGCCAAGAGGACGGAACGGCCTACGAGCAGTACTTC. Translation gives CASSQEDGTAYEQYF.

This clonotype was counted between two and nine times. The rearrangement links TRBV12-3 or TRBV12-4 to TRBJ2-2; either TRBD1 or TRBD2 may supply D (5 bases each). V lost 6 bases to trimming and J lost 4 bases, with 9 bases between them. CDR3 length: 13 amino acids. This chain's CDR3 is CASRGVTTGELFF. CDR3 bases: TGTGCCAGCAGGGGGGTGACCACCGGGGAGCTGTTTTTT.

The chain employs TRBV29-1 and TRBJ1-1; a weak D match, TRBD1 (6 bases). The CDR3 spans 13 residues. Germline lookup yields CDR1 SQVTM and CDR2 ANQGSEA. Trimming stripped 6 bases from V and 4 bases from J, with 15 bases between. CDR3 sequence reads: CSVSEGVSTEAFF. CDR3 in DNA: TGCAGCGTCTCAGAGGGGGTTAGCACTGAAGCTTTCTTT.

This clonotype was observed many times. The V and J genes are TRBV12-3 or TRBV12-4 and TRBJ2-2; no firm D call. V lost 8 bases to trimming and J lost 3 bases, with 4 bases between them. The CDR3 is 11 residues long. The CDR3 here is CASGYTGELFF. In DNA, the CDR3 is TGTGCCAGCGGATACACCGGGGAGCTGTTTTTT.

Ten or more counts support this clonotype. The CDR3 nucleotides read TGTGCCAGCAGTGAATGGGGACAGGGGGGTGAGCAGTTCTTC. As protein: CASSEWGQGGEQFF. V is TRBV25-1 and J is TRBJ2-1, with 11 bases lining up with TRBD1. The V gene's germline CDR1 is MGHDK and CDR2 SYGVNS. V was clipped by 1 base and J by 9 bases; unmatched bases: 2. CDR3 length: 14 residues.

This clonotype showed up many times. The chain links TRBV6-2 or TRBV6-3 to TRBJ2-1, with unresolved D. The germline CDR1 and CDR2 sequences are MNHEY and SVGEGT. The CDR3 runs 13 residues. The V end lost 5 bases, the J end lost 0 bases, and 5 bases lay between the germline ends. The CDR3 DNA sequence: TGTGCCAGCAGTCCACGCTCCTACAATGAGCAGTTCTTC. Translating it yields CASSPRSYNEQFF.

The V gene is TRBV9, the J gene TRBJ2-7; 8 bases align to TRBD1. Germline lookup yields CDR1 SGDLS and CDR2 YYNGEE. V lost 0 bases and J lost 0; bases outside the gene matches: 2. This CDR3 comprises 15 residues. The CDR3 DNA sequence: TGTGCCAGCAGCGTAGGACAGGGGATCTCCTACGAGCAGTACTTC. Amino acids: CASSVGQGISYEQYF.

This clonotype was seen a handful of times. The chain employs TRBV7-9 and TRBJ1-1; D unclear. The CDR3 contains 15 residues. Deletions cut 5 bases from V and 0 bases from J, with 13 bases between. The germline gives CDR1 SEHNR, CDR2 FQNEAQ (reference sequence). CDR3 loop: CASSPISVMNTEAFF. The CDR3 DNA sequence: TGTGCCAGCAGCCCTATCAGTGTAATGAACACTGAAGCTTTCTTT. Full variable domain (outside the CDR3, taken from reference TRBV7-9 and TRBJ1-1): DTGVSQNPRHKITKRGQNVTFRCDPISEHNRLYWYRQTLGQGPEFLTYFQNEAQLEKSRLLSDRFSAERPKGSFSTLEIQRTEQGDSAMYLCASSPISVMNTEAFFGQGTRLTVV.

The chain recombines TRBV7-6 with TRBJ2-7; D ambiguous. Germline V gives CDR1 SGHVS, CDR2 FNYEAQ. The CDR3 length is 15 residues. V was cut by 5 bases and J by 2 bases, with 16 bases left in between. The CDR3: CASSPEVAATYEQYF. DNA for the CDR3: TGTGCCAGCAGCCCAGAGGTCGCGGCCACCTACGAGCAGTACTTC.

The table lists this clonotype with a few counts. V is TRBV9 and J is TRBJ2-1; D not certain. Per the germline V gene, CDR1 is SGDLS and CDR2 is YYNGEE. Trimming removed 2 bases from V and 8 bases from J, with 8 bases in between. CDR3 length equals 12 residues. CDR3 DNA: TGTGCCAGCAGCGTTGACATTGATGAGCAGTTCTTC. Translation: CASSVDIDEQFF.

The V call is TRBV9, the J call TRBJ1-1; no firm D call. This CDR3 region has 11 residues. Looked up from germline, CDR1 is SGDLS and CDR2 is YYNGEE. V lost 1 base and J 5 bases, leaving 3 bases between the germline ends. The CDR3 nucleotides are TGTGCCAGCAGCGTAATGACTGAAGCTTTCTTT. It encodes CASSVMTEAFF.

This chain uses TRBV14 with TRBJ2-3, with D uncertain. V dropped 4 bases and J dropped 7 bases, with 12 bases sitting between them. The CDR3 has 13 amino acids. Germline V gene data show CDR1 as SGHDN and CDR2 as FVKESK. The CDR3 sequence is CASSPVGPNTQYF. The CDR3 nucleotides are TGTGCCAGCAGCCCAGTAGGCCCGAATACGCAGTATTTT.

Ten or more counts support this clonotype. The chain recombines TRBV7-9 with TRBJ1-1; the D is unclear. Germline lookup yields CDR1 SEHNR and CDR2 FQNEAQ (reference sequence). V lost 3 bases and J lost 0, with 11 bases in between. CDR3 length: 15 amino acids. The CDR3 protein is CASSLAGGLNTEAFF. The CDR3, as DNA: TGTGCCAGCAGCTTGGCCGGCGGATTGAACACTGAAGCTTTCTTT.

This clonotype was picked up a small number of times. The chain couples TRBV7-9 to TRBJ1-2; 9 bases match TRBD1. V was pared by 1 base and J by 6 bases, with 3 bases of the junction left unmatched. CDR3 length: 14 residues. In germline, CDR1 is SEHNR, CDR2 FQNEAQ (reference sequence). The CDR3 here is CASSLGGQGNGYTF. DNA for the CDR3: TGTGCCAGCAGCTTAGGTGGACAGGGGAATGGCTACACCTTC.

This clonotype showed up many times. The rearrangement links TRBV3-1 to TRBJ2-7; 9 bases match TRBD2. In germline, CDR1 is LGHDT, CDR2 YNNKEL (reference sequence). The ends lost 4 bases at V and 5 bases at J; junction bases unmatched: 6. The CDR3 is made up of 14 amino acids. CDR3 amino acids: CASSLPGLADEQYF. CDR3 DNA sequence: TGTGCCAGCAGCCTACCGGGACTAGCAGACGAGCAGTACTTC.

The rearrangement uses TRBV20-1 and TRBJ1-2; D remains unclear. CDR3 length equals 13 residues. Germline loops: CDR1 DFQATT, CDR2 SNEGSKA (reference sequence). V was clipped by 6 bases and J by 1 base, with 12 bases between them. This CDR3 reads CSATGIHNYGYTF. The CDR3 DNA follows: TGCAGTGCGACCGGGATCCATAACTATGGCTACACCTTC.

This chain joins TRBV4-1 and TRBJ2-7; 9 bases align to TRBD2. Looked up from germline, CDR1 is MGHRA and CDR2 is YSYEKL. The ends lost 3 bases at V and 6 bases at J; junction bases unmatched: 6. The length of the CDR3 is 14 residues. The CDR3 sequence is CASSHLTSGSEQYF. The DNA for the CDR3 is TGCGCCAGCAGCCATTTAACTAGCGGGTCCGAGCAGTACTTC.

This clonotype was observed a few times. The chain combines TRBV9 with TRBJ2-1; D ambiguous. V was pared by 0 bases and J by 10 bases, with 5 bases between. Germline CDR1 SGDLS, CDR2 YYNGEE. The CDR3 runs to 11 residues. CDR3 residues: CASSVDKEQFF. In DNA form, the CDR3 reads TGTGCCAGCAGCGTAGATAAGGAGCAGTTCTTC. Supplemented by reference TRBV9 and TRBJ2-1, the full variable domain reads DSGVTQTPKHLITATGQRVTLRCSPRSGDLSVYWYQQSLDQGLQFLIQYYNGEERAKGNILERFSAQQFPDLHSELNLSSLELGDSALYFCASSVDKEQFFGPGTRLTVL.

This clonotype was picked up a small number of times. This chain joins TRBV9 and TRBJ2-3, with 10 bases that match TRBD1. There are 16 residues in the CDR3. The V gene end was trimmed by 3 bases and the J gene end by 4 bases; junction bases not matched to a gene: 8. Germline V gene lookup returns CDR1 SGDLS and CDR2 YYNGEE. The CDR3 DNA follows: TGTGCCAGCAGCGGATCGACAGGGGGCGAGGCAGATACGCAGTATTTT. Translation: CASSGSTGGEADTQYF.

This clonotype was found a few times. The V and J genes are TRBV4-1 and TRBJ2-7; 7 bases align to TRBD1. CDR1 and CDR2 from the germline V gene are MGHRA and YSYEKL. This CDR3 is built from 16 residues. V lost 0 bases, J lost 5 bases, and 10 bases stayed unmatched. Written as DNA, the CDR3 is TGCGCCAGCAGCCAAGAGACAAAGGGGGCATGGGACGAGCAGTACTTC. This gives the protein CASSQETKGAWDEQYF.